This T cell receptor (beta chain) was retrieved from a study of blood T cell repertoires in COVID-19. The data were produced by immunoSEQ multiplex PCR, yet TCRdb's version contains in-frame clones alone and is incomplete. The top ten clones hold 0.4% to 0.55% of a sample with tens of thousands of clones, about nine tenths of them seen once. Trimming cost V 3 bases and J 5 bases; bases outside gene matches: 4. CDR1 is SGDLS, CDR2 YYNGEE, per germline. The CDR3 spans 13 residues. The sequence was obtained from a man in his fifties or sixties with COVID-19, enrolled during active disease. Sequenced material: peripheral blood. The genes are TRBV9 and TRBJ2-5; 7 nucleotides agree with TRBD2. The CDR3 region is CASSALAKETQYF. CDR3 coding DNA: TGTGCCAGCAGCGCACTAGCGAAGGAGACCCAGTACTTC. The whole variable domain, filled in from reference TRBV9 and TRBJ2-5, reads DSGVTQTPKHLITATGQRVTLRCSPRSGDLSVYWYQQSLDQGLQFLIQYYNGEERAKGNILERFSAQQFPDLHSELNLSSLELGDSALYFCASSALAKETQYFGPGTRLLVL.